The present T cell receptor beta chain was sequenced within a study of identical twins. The study, taken as a whole, reports: Memory repertoires lacked the insertion deficit that abundant cord blood beta clonotypes showed. Among beta out-of-frame sequences, excess sharing between twins appeared weaker. Zero-insertion findings could be partly confounded by invariant cells (MAIT and iNKT cells).

With respect to this clonotype: Its cognate antigen is unknown.

With template switching, a universal primer site was added, and the cDNA carried unique molecular identifiers. In TCRdb, the 5' RACE reads were re-called with MiXCR into one record per CDR3 protein. The data hold some 1,700,000 distinct CDR3 sequences, with around 33% observed a single time. The source is a newborn girl in good health. Sequences were obtained from cord blood.

CDR3 in DNA: TGCAGCGTTGAAGCCCCCCGGGGGAGTACCCATGAGCAGTTCTTC. Amino acids: CSVEAPRGSTHEQFF. The rearrangement links TRBV29-1 to TRBJ2-1, with a tentative D call TRBD2 (6 bases). Trimming took off 1 base at V and 8 bases at J, with 18 bases between the two ends. The CDR3 covers 15 residues. Per the germline V gene, CDR1 is SQVTM and CDR2 is ANQGSEA.